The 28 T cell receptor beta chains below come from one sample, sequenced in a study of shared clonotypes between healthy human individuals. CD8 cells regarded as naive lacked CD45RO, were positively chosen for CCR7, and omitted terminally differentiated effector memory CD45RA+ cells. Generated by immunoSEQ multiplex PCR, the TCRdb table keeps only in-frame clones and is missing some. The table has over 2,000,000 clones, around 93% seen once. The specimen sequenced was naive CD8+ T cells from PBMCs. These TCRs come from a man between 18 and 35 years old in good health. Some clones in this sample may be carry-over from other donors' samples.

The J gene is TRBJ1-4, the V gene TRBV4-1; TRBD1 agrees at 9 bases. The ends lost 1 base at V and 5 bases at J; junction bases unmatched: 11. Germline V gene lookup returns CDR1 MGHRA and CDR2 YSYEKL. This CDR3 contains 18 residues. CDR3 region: CASSQVRRDREWNEKLFF. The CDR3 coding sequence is TGCGCCAGCAGCCAAGTACGGCGGGACAGGGAATGGAATGAAAAACTGTTTTTT.

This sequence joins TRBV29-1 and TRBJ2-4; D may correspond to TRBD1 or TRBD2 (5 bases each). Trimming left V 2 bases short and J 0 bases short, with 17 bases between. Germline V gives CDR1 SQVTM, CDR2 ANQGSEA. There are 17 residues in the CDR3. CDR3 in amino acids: CSVEPWGTDLAKNIQYF. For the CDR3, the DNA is TGCAGCGTTGAACCCTGGGGGACGGATCTAGCCAAAAACATTCAGTACTTC.

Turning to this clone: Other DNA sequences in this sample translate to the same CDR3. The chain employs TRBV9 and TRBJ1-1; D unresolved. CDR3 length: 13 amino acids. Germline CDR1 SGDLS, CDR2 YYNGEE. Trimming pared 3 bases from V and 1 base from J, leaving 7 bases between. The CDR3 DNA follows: TGTGCCAGCAGCGAGGGTGGGAACACTGAAGCTTTCTTT. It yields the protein CASSEGGNTEAFF.

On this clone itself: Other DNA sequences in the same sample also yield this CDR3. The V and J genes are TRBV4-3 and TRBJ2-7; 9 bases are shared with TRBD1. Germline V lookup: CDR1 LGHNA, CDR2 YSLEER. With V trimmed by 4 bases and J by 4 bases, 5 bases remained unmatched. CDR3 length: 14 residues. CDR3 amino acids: CASSPGTGTYEQYF. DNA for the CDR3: TGCGCCAGCAGCCCGGGGACAGGGACTTACGAGCAGTACTTC.

CDR3 coding DNA: TGTGCCAGCAGTTTAACTAGCGGTTACCTCTCCTACGAGCAGTACTTC. It codes for CASSLTSGYLSYEQYF. V is TRBV28 and J is TRBJ2-7; TRBD2 agrees at 8 bases. Germline values: CDR1 MDHEN, CDR2 SYDVKM. Trimming took 2 bases from V and 0 from J; bases not matched to a gene: 6. The CDR3 spans 16 residues.

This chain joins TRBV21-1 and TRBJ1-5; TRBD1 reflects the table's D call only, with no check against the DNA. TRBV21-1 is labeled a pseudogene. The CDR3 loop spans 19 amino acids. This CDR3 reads CASSLQARDTLYSNQPQHF. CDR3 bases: TGTGCCAGCAGCTTACAGGCTAGGGACACCCTGTATAGCAATCAGCCCCAGCATTTT.

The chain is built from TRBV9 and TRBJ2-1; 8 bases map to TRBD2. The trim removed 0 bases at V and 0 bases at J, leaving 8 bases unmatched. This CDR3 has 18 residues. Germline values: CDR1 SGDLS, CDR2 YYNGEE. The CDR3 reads CASSVATGGFSSYNEQFF. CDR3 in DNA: TGTGCCAGCAGCGTAGCTACGGGGGGGTTTAGCTCCTACAATGAGCAGTTCTTC.

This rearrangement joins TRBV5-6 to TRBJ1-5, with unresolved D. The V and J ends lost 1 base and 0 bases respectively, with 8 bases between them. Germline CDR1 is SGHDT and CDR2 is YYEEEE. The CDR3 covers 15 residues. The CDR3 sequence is CASSLWRNSNQPQHF. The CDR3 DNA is TGTGCCAGCAGCTTGTGGCGAAATAGCAATCAGCCCCAGCATTTT.

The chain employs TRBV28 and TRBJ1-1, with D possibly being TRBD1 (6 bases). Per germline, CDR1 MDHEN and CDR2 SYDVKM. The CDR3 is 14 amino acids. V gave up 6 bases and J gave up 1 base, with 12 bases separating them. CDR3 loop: CASRAGTSNTEAFF. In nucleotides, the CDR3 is TGTGCCAGCAGGGCCGGGACATCGAACACTGAAGCTTTCTTT.

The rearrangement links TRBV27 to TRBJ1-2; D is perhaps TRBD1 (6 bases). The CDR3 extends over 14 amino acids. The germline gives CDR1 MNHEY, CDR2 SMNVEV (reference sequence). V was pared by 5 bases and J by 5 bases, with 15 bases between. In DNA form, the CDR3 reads TGTGCCAGCAGTCAGTACGGGGGCGAATATGGCTACACCTTC. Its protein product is CASSQYGGEYGYTF.

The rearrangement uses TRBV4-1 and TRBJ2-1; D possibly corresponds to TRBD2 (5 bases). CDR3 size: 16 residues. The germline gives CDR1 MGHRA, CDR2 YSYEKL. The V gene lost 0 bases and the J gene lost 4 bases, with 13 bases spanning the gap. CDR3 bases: TGCGCCAGCAGCCAAGAACTCACTAGAACATACAATGAGCAGTTCTTC. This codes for CASSQELTRTYNEQFF.

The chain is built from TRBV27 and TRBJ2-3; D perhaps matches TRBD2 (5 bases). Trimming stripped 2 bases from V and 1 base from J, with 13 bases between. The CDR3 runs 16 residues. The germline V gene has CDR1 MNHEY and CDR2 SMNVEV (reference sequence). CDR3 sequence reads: CASSLGPGWGTDTQYF. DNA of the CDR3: TGTGCCAGCAGTTTAGGCCCGGGGTGGGGCACAGATACGCAGTATTTT.

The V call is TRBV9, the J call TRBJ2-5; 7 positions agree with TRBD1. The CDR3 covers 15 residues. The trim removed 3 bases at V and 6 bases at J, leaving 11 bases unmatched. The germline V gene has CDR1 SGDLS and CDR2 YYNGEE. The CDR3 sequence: CASSAGSTGLKTQYF. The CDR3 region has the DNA TGTGCCAGCAGCGCCGGATCGACAGGGTTAAAGACCCAGTACTTC.

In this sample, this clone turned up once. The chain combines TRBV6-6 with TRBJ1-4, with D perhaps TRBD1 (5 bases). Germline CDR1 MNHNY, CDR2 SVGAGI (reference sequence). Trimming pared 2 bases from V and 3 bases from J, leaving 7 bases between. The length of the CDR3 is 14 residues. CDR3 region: CASSYGTPNEKLFF. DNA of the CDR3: TGTGCCAGCAGTTACGGGACTCCTAATGAAAAACTGTTTTTT.

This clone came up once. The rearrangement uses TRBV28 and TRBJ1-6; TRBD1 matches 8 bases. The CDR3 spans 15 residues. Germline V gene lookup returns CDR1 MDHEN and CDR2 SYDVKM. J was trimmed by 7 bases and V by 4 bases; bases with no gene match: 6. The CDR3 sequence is CASSYRQGWNSPLHF. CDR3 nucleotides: TGTGCCAGCAGTTATCGACAGGGGTGGAATTCACCCCTCCACTTT.

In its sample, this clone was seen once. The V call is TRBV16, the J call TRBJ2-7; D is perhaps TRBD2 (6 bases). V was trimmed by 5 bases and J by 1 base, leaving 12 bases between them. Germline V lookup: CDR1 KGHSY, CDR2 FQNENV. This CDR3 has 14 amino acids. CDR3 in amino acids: CASSAGRASYEQYF. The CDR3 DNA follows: TGTGCCAGCAGCGCCGGGAGAGCGTCCTACGAGCAGTACTTC.

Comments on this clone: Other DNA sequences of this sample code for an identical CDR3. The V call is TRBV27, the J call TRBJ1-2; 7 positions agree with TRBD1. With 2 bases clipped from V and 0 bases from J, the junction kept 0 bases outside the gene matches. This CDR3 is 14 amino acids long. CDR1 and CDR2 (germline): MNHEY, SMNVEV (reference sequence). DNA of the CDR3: TGTGCCAGCAGTTTAACAGGGGCTAACTATGGCTACACCTTC. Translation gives CASSLTGANYGYTF.

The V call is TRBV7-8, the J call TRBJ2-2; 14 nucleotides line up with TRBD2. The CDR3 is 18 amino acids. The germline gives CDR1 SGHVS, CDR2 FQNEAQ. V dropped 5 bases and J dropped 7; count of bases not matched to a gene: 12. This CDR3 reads CASSPTGLAGEVDGELFF. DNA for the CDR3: TGTGCCAGCAGCCCGACGGGACTAGCGGGAGAGGTCGACGGGGAGCTGTTTTTT.

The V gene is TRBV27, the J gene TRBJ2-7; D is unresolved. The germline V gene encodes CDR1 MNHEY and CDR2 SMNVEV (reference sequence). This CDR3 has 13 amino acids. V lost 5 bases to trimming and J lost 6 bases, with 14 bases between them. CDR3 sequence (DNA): TGTGCCAGCAGTCCCCAGTTGGCGGCCGAGCAGTACTTC. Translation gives CASSPQLAAEQYF.

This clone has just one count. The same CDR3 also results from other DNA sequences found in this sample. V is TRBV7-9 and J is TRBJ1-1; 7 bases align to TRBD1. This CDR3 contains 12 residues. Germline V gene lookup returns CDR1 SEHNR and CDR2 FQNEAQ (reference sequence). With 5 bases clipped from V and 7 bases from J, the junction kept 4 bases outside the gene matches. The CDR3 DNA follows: TGTGCCAGCAGCCCACAGGGGATTGAAGCTTTCTTT. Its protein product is CASSPQGIEAFF.

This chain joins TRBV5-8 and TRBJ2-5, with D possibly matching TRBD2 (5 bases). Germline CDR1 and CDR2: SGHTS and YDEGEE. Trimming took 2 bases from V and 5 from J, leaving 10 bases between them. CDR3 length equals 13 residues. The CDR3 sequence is CASSFRGDETQYF. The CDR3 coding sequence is TGTGCCAGCAGCTTCCGGGGTGATGAGACCCAGTACTTC.

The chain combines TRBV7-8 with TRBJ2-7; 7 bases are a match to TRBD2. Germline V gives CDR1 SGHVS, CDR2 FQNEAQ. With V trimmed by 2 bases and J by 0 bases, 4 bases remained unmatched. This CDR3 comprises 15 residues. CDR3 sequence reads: CASSLSSGASYEQYF. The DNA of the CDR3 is TGTGCCAGCAGCTTATCGAGCGGGGCCTCCTACGAGCAGTACTTC.

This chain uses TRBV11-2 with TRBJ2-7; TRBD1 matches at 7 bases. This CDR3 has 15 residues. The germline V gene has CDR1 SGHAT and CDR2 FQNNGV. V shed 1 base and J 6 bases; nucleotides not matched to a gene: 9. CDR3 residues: CASSLVRAGGSEQYF. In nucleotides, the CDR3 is TGTGCCAGCAGCTTAGTCCGGGCAGGGGGATCCGAGCAGTACTTC.

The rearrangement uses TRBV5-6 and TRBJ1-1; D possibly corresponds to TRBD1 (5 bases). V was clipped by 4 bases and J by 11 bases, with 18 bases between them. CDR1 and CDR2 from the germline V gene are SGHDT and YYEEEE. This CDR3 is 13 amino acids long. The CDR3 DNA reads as TGTGCCAGCAGCGTCAGGGTGTTGGGTGGGGCTTTCTTT. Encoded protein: CASSVRVLGGAFF.

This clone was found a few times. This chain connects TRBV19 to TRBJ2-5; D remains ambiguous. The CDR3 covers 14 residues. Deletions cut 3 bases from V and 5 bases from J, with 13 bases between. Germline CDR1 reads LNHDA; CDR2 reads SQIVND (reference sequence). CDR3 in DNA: TGTGCCAGTAGTATGTATGGCCATGACGAGACCCAGTACTTC. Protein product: CASSMYGHDETQYF.

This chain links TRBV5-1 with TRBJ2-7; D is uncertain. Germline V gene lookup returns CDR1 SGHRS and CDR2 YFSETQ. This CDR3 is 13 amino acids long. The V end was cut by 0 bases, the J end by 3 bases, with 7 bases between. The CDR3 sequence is CASSLGLFYEQYF. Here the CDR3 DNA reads TGCGCCAGCAGCTTGGGGCTGTTCTACGAGCAGTACTTC.

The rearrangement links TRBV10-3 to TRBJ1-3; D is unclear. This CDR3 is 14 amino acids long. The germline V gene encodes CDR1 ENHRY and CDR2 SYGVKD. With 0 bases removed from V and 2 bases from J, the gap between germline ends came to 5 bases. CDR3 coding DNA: TGTGCCATCAGTGAGTCCAGCACTGGAAACACCATATATTTT. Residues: CAISESSTGNTIYF.

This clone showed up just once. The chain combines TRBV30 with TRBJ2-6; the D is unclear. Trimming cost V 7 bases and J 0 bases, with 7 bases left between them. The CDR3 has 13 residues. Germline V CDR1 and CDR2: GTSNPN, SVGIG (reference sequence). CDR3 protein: CAYRVSGANVLTF. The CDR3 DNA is TGTGCCTACAGAGTCTCTGGGGCCAACGTCCTGACTTTC.